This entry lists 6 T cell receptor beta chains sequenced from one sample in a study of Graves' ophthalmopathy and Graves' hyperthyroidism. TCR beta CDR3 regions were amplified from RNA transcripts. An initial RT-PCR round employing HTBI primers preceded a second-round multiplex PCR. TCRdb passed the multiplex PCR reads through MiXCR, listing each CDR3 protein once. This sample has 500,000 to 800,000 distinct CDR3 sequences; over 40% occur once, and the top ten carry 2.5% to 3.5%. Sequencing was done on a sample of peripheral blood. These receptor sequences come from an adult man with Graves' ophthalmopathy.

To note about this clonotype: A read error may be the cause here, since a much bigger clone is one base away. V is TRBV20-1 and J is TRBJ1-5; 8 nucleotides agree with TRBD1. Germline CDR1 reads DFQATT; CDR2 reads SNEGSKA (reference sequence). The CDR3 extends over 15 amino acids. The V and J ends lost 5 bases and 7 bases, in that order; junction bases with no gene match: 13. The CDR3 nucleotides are TGCAGTGCTGGCCCTGAGACAGGGGAAGGCCAGCCCCAGCATTTT. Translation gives CSAGPETGEGQPQHF.

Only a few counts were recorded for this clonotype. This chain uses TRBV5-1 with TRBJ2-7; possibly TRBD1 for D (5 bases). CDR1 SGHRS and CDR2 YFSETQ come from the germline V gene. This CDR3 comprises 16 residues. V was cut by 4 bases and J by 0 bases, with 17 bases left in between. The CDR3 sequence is CASSPYRPQPSYEQYF. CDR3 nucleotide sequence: TGCGCCAGCAGCCCCTACAGGCCTCAACCCTCCTACGAGCAGTACTTC. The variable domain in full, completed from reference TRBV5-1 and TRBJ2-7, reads KAGVTQTPRYLIKTRGQQVTLSCSPISGHRSVSWYQQTPGQGLQFLFEYFSETQRNKGNFPGRFSGRQFSNSRSEMNVSTLELGDSALYLCASSPYRPQPSYEQYFGPGTRLTVT.

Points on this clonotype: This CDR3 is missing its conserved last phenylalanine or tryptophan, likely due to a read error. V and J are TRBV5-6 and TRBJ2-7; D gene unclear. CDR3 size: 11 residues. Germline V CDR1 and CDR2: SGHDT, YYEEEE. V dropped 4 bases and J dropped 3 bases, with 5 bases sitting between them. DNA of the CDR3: TGTGCCAGCAGCGTGGGCTACGAGCAGTACCTC. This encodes CASSVGYEQYL.

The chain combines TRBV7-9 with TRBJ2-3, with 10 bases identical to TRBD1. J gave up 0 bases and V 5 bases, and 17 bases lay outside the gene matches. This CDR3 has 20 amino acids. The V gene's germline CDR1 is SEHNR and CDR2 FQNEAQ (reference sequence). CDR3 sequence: CASSPPTRTGGATSTDTQYF. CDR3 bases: TGTGCCAGCAGCCCACCAACAAGGACAGGGGGTGCTACTAGCACAGATACGCAGTATTTT.

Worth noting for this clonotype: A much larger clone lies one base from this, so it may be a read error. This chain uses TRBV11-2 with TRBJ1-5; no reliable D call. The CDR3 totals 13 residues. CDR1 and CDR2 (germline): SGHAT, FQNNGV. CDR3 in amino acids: CASSLVLNRPQHF. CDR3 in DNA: TGTGCCAGCAGCTTGGTACTTAATCGGCCCCAGCATTTT.

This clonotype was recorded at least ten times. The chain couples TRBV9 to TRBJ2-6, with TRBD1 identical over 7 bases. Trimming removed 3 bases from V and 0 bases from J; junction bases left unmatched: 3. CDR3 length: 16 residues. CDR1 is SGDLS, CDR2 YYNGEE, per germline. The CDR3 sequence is CASSGAGGSGANVLTF. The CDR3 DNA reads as TGTGCCAGCAGCGGTGCAGGGGGCTCTGGGGCCAACGTCCTGACTTTC. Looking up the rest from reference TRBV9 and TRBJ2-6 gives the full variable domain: DSGVTQTPKHLITATGQRVTLRCSPRSGDLSVYWYQQSLDQGLQFLIQYYNGEERAKGNILERFSAQQFPDLHSELNLSSLELGDSALYFCASSGAGGSGANVLTFGAGSRLTVL.